This is a list of T cell receptor beta chains from one sample in a study of blood T cell repertoires in COVID-19. Some clones are missing from TCRdb's copy, which holds only in-frame ones; the method was immunoSEQ multiplex PCR. In the table there are nearly 250,000 clones, more than 75% of which are singletons. Material for sequencing was PBMCs or T cells enriched from blood (not recorded which). The receptors derive from a woman aged 45-59 years who had recovered from COVID-19. CDR3s include the opening cysteine and the closing phenylalanine or tryptophan. Each record gives: J gene, clone size, V gene, D gene, CDR3 protein, CDR3 DNA. A D gene is named only where the DNA matches it firmly. Rows give clone size only sometimes, using once, few, many, or a class for an expanded clone.

J gene: TRBJ1-4
clone size: -
V gene: TRBV11-3
D gene: TRBD1
CDR3 protein: CASSKGQVRSGEKLFF
CDR3 DNA: TGTGCCAGCAGCAAAGGACAGGTTCGTTCCGGTGAAAAACTGTTTTTT

J gene: TRBJ2-1
clone size: once
V gene: TRBV19
D gene: TRBD2
CDR3 protein: CASRAGGSYNEQFF
CDR3 DNA: TGTGCCAGTAGGGCGGGAGGGTCATACAATGAGCAGTTCTTC

J gene: TRBJ1-4
clone size: -
V gene: TRBV4-2
D gene: -
CDR3 protein: CASSQGRQEKLFF
CDR3 DNA: TGTGCCAGCAGCCAGGGGAGGCAGGAAAAACTGTTTTTT

J gene: TRBJ2-2
clone size: -
V gene: TRBV18
D gene: -
CDR3 protein: CASSSGQGSGELFF
CDR3 DNA: TGTGCCAGCTCATCAGGGCAGGGCTCCGGGGAGCTGTTTTTT

J gene: TRBJ2-5
clone size: once
V gene: TRBV7-3
D gene: TRBD1
CDR3 protein: CASSKGSGTGEQTQYF
CDR3 DNA: TGTGCCAGCAGTAAGGGATCCGGGACAGGGGAACAGACCCAGTACTTC

J gene: TRBJ2-5
clone size: -
V gene: TRBV4-3
D gene: -
CDR3 protein: CASSQEQGRETQYF
CDR3 DNA: TGCGCCAGCAGCCAAGAACAGGGCCGAGAGACCCAGTACTTC

J gene: TRBJ2-7
clone size: -
V gene: TRBV5-1
D gene: TRBD1
CDR3 protein: CASSYSTGGSYEQYF
CDR3 DNA: TGCGCCAGCAGCTACTCGACAGGGGGTTCCTACGAGCAGTACTTC

J gene: TRBJ1-2
clone size: -
V gene: TRBV29-1
D gene: -
CDR3 protein: CSVALGVNYGYTF
CDR3 DNA: TGCAGCGTTGCTCTTGGAGTTAACTATGGCTACACCTTC

J gene: TRBJ2-1
clone size: -
V gene: TRBV3-1/TRBV3-2
D gene: TRBD2
CDR3 protein: CASSQEARGFRSGGPNNEQFF
CDR3 DNA: TGTGCCAGCAGCCAAGAAGCCCGTGGTTTCCGTTCGGGGGGTCCAAACAATGAGCAGTTCTTC

J gene: TRBJ2-3
clone size: -
V gene: TRBV28
D gene: -
CDR3 protein: CASSLAGLTDTQYF
CDR3 DNA: TGTGCCAGCAGTTTAGCGGGCCTCACAGATACGCAGTATTTT

J gene: TRBJ2-2
clone size: -
V gene: TRBV7-9
D gene: TRBD1
CDR3 protein: CASSRGTADTGELFF
CDR3 DNA: TGTGCCAGCAGCAGAGGGACAGCCGACACCGGGGAGCTGTTTTTT

J gene: TRBJ1-2
clone size: -
V gene: TRBV29-1
D gene: TRBD1
CDR3 protein: CSVGTGMDYGYTF
CDR3 DNA: TGCAGCGTCGGGACAGGGATGGACTATGGCTACACCTTC

J gene: TRBJ1-3
clone size: -
V gene: TRBV6-6
D gene: TRBD1
CDR3 protein: CASSRGQVHSGNTIYF
CDR3 DNA: TGTGCCAGCAGTCGAGGACAGGTCCACTCTGGAAACACCATATATTTT

J gene: TRBJ2-7
clone size: -
V gene: TRBV4-1
D gene: -
CDR3 protein: CASSQPEGSTPLVEQYF
CDR3 DNA: TGCGCCAGCAGCCAACCGGAGGGGTCCACCCCTTTGGTCGAGCAGTACTTC

J gene: TRBJ2-1
clone size: -
V gene: TRBV6-2/TRBV6-3
D gene: -
CDR3 protein: CASSPLPTSSYNEQFF
CDR3 DNA: TGTGCCAGCAGTCCCCTCCCGACTAGCTCCTACAATGAGCAGTTCTTC

J gene: TRBJ1-1
clone size: -
V gene: TRBV4-1
D gene: -
CDR3 protein: CASSQDLSMNTEAFF
CDR3 DNA: TGCGCCAGCAGCCAAGATCTGAGCATGAACACTGAAGCTTTCTTT

J gene: TRBJ2-7
clone size: -
V gene: TRBV28
D gene: TRBD2
CDR3 protein: CASSQQSAGKYEQYF
CDR3 DNA: TGTGCCAGCAGTCAACAATCAGCGGGGAAATACGAGCAGTACTTC

J gene: TRBJ2-1
clone size: -
V gene: TRBV7-2
D gene: -
CDR3 protein: CASSFRVGAPSSYNEQFF
CDR3 DNA: TGTGCCAGCAGCTTTAGGGTAGGGGCCCCGAGCTCCTACAATGAGCAGTTCTTC

J gene: TRBJ2-1
clone size: once
V gene: TRBV4-2
D gene: TRBD2
CDR3 protein: CASSHIGGDVDEQFF
CDR3 DNA: TGTGCCAGCAGCCATATCGGGGGGGACGTAGATGAGCAGTTCTTC

J gene: TRBJ1-1
clone size: once
V gene: TRBV2
D gene: -
CDR3 protein: CASIGIMNTEAFF
CDR3 DNA: TGTGCCAGCATCGGTATTATGAACACTGAAGCTTTCTTT

J gene: TRBJ2-1
clone size: -
V gene: TRBV5-4
D gene: TRBD2
CDR3 protein: CASSLKLAASYNEQFF
CDR3 DNA: TGTGCCAGCAGCTTGAAGCTAGCGGCATCCTACAATGAGCAGTTCTTC

J gene: TRBJ2-1
clone size: once
V gene: TRBV10-2
D gene: TRBD2
CDR3 protein: CASAYTGTRDVIEQFF
CDR3 DNA: TGCGCCAGCGCCTATACCGGGACTAGGGATGTGATTGAGCAGTTCTTC

J gene: TRBJ2-5
clone size: -
V gene: TRBV28
D gene: TRBD2
CDR3 protein: CASSLPIGLAGGPGETQYF
CDR3 DNA: TGTGCCAGCAGCCTCCCTATTGGGTTAGCGGGAGGGCCTGGGGAGACCCAGTACTTC

J gene: TRBJ2-1
clone size: -
V gene: TRBV7-3
D gene: -
CDR3 protein: CASSLAGVSYNEQFF
CDR3 DNA: TGTGCCAGCAGCTTAGCAGGGGTATCCTACAATGAGCAGTTCTTC

J gene: TRBJ1-6
clone size: -
V gene: TRBV2
D gene: -
CDR3 protein: CASKQGENSPLHF
CDR3 DNA: TGTGCCAGCAAACAGGGTGAGAATTCACCCCTCCACTTT

J gene: TRBJ1-2
clone size: -
V gene: TRBV7-2
D gene: -
CDR3 protein: CASRQQQTNYGYTF
CDR3 DNA: TGTGCCAGCAGACAACAACAGACGAACTATGGCTACACCTTC

J gene: TRBJ1-2
clone size: many
V gene: TRBV28
D gene: -
CDR3 protein: CASSLGGSRTGDGYTF
CDR3 DNA: TGTGCCAGCAGTTTAGGGGGCAGCCGGACCGGGGACGGCTACACCTTC